A selection of T cell receptor beta chains follows, all from one sample in a study of blood T cell repertoires in COVID-19. Sequencing was performed with immunoSEQ multiplex PCR; in TCRdb, only in-frame clones are kept and a portion is missing. Of about 370,000 clones listed, 80% to 90% are singletons. Sequenced sample: PBMCs or T cells enriched from blood (not recorded which). Source of these receptors: a man younger than 35 who had recovered from COVID-19. CDR3s include the opening cysteine and the closing phenylalanine or tryptophan. Each record gives: clone size, D gene, J gene, V gene, CDR3 DNA, CDR3 protein. D genes are given only for firm matches. Only some rows state a clone size, as once, few, many or a class for expanded clones.

size: .
D: TRBD2
J: TRBJ2-7
V: TRBV28
DNA: TGTGCCAGCAGAATGGAGCGGGGGCCCTCCTACGAGCAGTACTTC
CDR3: CASRMERGPSYEQYF

size: .
D: .
J: TRBJ2-7
V: TRBV7-9
DNA: TGTGCCAGCAGCTCCCCTAGCTCCTACGAGCAGTACTTC
CDR3: CASSSPSSYEQYF

size: .
D: .
J: TRBJ2-4
V: TRBV2
DNA: TGTGCCAGCAGTGTGGGTGAGCGAGGGGCCAAAAACATTCAGTACTTC
CDR3: CASSVGERGAKNIQYF

size: .
D: .
J: TRBJ2-1
V: TRBV7-3
DNA: TGTGCCAGCAGCTCTGGACAGTACAATGAGCAGTTCTTC
CDR3: CASSSGQYNEQFF

size: .
D: TRBD1
J: TRBJ2-1
V: TRBV9
DNA: TGTGCCAGCAGCGTAGAATGGACAGGGTTTGAGCAGTTCTTC
CDR3: CASSVEWTGFEQFF

size: .
D: .
J: TRBJ1-5
V: TRBV6-5
DNA: TGTGCCAGCAGGTCAGGGTCGTATCAGCCCCAGCATTTT
CDR3: CASRSGSYQPQHF

size: .
D: TRBD2
J: TRBJ2-1
V: TRBV19
DNA: TGTGCCAGTAGTATCGGACTAGCGGGAGGGCCATATGAGCAGTTCTTC
CDR3: CASSIGLAGGPYEQFF

size: .
D: .
J: TRBJ1-5
V: TRBV10-3
DNA: TGTGCCATCAGAACAAGACCCCATCGAGGTCAGCCCCAGCATTTT
CDR3: CAIRTRPHRGQPQHF

size: .
D: .
J: TRBJ2-3
V: TRBV4-2
DNA: TGTGCCAGCAGCCTCGAGGGGGGGAACACAGATACGCAGTATTTT
CDR3: CASSLEGGNTDTQYF

size: .
D: .
J: TRBJ2-5
V: TRBV15
DNA: TGTGCCACCAGCAGAGACAGGGGCCAAGAGACCCAGTACTTC
CDR3: CATSRDRGQETQYF

size: .
D: TRBD2
J: TRBJ2-7
V: TRBV7-9
DNA: TGTGCCAGCAGCTACCGGGGCGGGGGCGAGCAGTACTTC
CDR3: CASSYRGGGEQYF

size: .
D: TRBD1
J: TRBJ1-6
V: TRBV27
DNA: TGTGCCAGCAAGACAGGGCCCTACAATTCACCCCTCCACTTT
CDR3: CASKTGPYNSPLHF

size: .
D: .
J: TRBJ2-1
V: TRBV29-1
DNA: TGCAGCGTTGAAGATCTTCAGGGTCAGGGGTCCTACAATGAGCAGTTCTTC
CDR3: CSVEDLQGQGSYNEQFF

size: few
D: TRBD1
J: TRBJ1-4
V: TRBV18
DNA: TGTGCCAGCTCACGAAACCGACCCGGGACAGTTAATGAAAAACTGTTTTTT
CDR3: CASSRNRPGTVNEKLFF

size: .
D: TRBD1
J: TRBJ2-7
V: TRBV28
DNA: TGTGCCAGCAGAGACAGGGGATCTCGATACGAGCAGTACTTC
CDR3: CASRDRGSRYEQYF

size: .
D: .
J: TRBJ1-2
V: TRBV3-1/TRBV3-2
DNA: TGTGCCAGCAGCCTATCCAGCACGGGGCGGGGTGGCTACACCTTC
CDR3: CASSLSSTGRGGYTF

size: few
D: .
J: TRBJ1-3
V: TRBV18
DNA: TGTGCCAGCTCATCTGATAGCGGCCGTTCTGGAAACACCATATATTTT
CDR3: CASSSDSGRSGNTIYF

size: .
D: .
J: TRBJ1-1
V: TRBV12-2
DNA: TGTGCAAGTCGCTTATGGGCAGGGAAGGTTAACACTGAAGCTTTCTTT
CDR3: CASRLWAGKVNTEAFF

size: .
D: TRBD2
J: TRBJ2-3
V: TRBV2
DNA: TGTGCCAGTTTAGCGGGAGGGCCCGCAGATACGCAGTATTTT
CDR3: CASLAGGPADTQYF

size: once
D: .
J: TRBJ2-7
V: TRBV28
DNA: TGTGCCAGCAGTTTTCGGGGGAGAGAGCAGTACTTC
CDR3: CASSFRGREQYF

size: few
D: .
J: TRBJ1-1
V: TRBV14
DNA: TGTGCCAGCAGCCGAGGATGGCTCACTGAAGCTTTCTTT
CDR3: CASSRGWLTEAFF

size: .
D: .
J: TRBJ1-3
V: TRBV5-1
DNA: TGCGCCAGCACCCCCGGGACACCAAGACTCTCTGGAAACACCATATATTTT
CDR3: CASTPGTPRLSGNTIYF

size: .
D: .
J: TRBJ1-2
V: TRBV5-6
DNA: TGTGCCAGCAGCTTGAAGGGGAACTATGGCTACACCTTC
CDR3: CASSLKGNYGYTF

size: .
D: .
J: TRBJ1-1
V: TRBV12-3/TRBV12-4
DNA: TGTGCCAGCAGTTTCGCGCGGGGGACTGAAGCTTTCTTT
CDR3: CASSFARGTEAFF

size: .
D: .
J: TRBJ1-4
V: TRBV3-1/TRBV3-2
DNA: TGTGCCAGCAGCCCTCCATACGGGTCTAATGAAAAACTGTTTTTT
CDR3: CASSPPYGSNEKLFF

size: few
D: .
J: TRBJ2-1
V: TRBV27
DNA: TGTGCCAGCAGTGAACAGGGAAACTCCTACAATGAGCAGTTCTTC
CDR3: CASSEQGNSYNEQFF

size: .
D: .
J: TRBJ1-1
V: TRBV3-1/TRBV3-2
DNA: TGTGCCAGCAGCCAAGTAAGGCAGGGGACTGAAGCTTTCTTT
CDR3: CASSQVRQGTEAFF